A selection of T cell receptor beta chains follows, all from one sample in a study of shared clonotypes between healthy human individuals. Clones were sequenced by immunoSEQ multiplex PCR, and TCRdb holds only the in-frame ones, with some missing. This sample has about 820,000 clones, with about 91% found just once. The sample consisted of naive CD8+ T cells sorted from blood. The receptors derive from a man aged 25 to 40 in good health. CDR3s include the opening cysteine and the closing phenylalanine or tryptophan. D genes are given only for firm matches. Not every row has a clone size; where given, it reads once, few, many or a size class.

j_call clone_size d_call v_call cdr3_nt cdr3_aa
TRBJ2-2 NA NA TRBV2 TGTGCCATCCTACGCACCGGGGAGCTGTTTTTT CAILRTGELFF
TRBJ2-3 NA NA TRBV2 TGTGCCAGCAGTGAAGCGGCGGGTCTTACGCAGTATTTT CASSEAAGLTQYF
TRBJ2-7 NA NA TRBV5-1 TGCGCCAGCAGCTTGAGCCACGAGCAGTACTTC CASSLSHEQYF
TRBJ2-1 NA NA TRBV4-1 TGCGCCAGCAGTCACGAAGGGGCCCAGAGCCCAGGGGAGCAGTTCTTC CASSHEGAQSPGEQFF
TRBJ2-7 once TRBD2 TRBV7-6 TGTGCCAGCAGCTTAGGGGCGGGAGTAACCTACGAGCAGTACTTC CASSLGAGVTYEQYF
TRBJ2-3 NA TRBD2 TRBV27 TGTGCCAGCAGTCCTACTAGCGGGAGGCAAACTAGCACAGATACGCAGTATTTT CASSPTSGRQTSTDTQYF
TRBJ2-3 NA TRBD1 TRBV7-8 TGTGCCAGCAGCTTAGCGTTGGGACAGGGAAATAGTGGAGATACGCAGTATTTT CASSLALGQGNSGDTQYF
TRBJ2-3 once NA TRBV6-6 TGTGCCAGCAGAAAACCCCGGGGGGCGGGGGAAGATACGCAGTATTTT CASRKPRGAGEDTQYF
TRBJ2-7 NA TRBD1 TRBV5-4 TGTGCCAGCAGCCGGACAGGGAGACCCGAGCAGTACTTC CASSRTGRPEQYF
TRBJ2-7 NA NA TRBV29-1 TGCAGCGTTGTGCTTGGGGACGAGCAGTACTTC CSVVLGDEQYF
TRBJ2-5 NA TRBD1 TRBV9 TGTGCCAGCAGCGTAGAAGGGACAGGGGAGGAGACCCAGTACTTC CASSVEGTGEETQYF
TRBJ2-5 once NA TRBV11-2 TGTGCCAGCAGCTCCGATTTTTACCGGGACCTCTTGGAGACCCAGTACTTC CASSSDFYRDLLETQYF
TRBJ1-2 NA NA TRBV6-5 TGTGCCAGCAGTTACGACCGAACTCACTATGGCTACACCTTC CASSYDRTHYGYTF
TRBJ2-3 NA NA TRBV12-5 TGTGCTAGTGGTTTGGGGGACCCCACAGATACGCAGTATTTT CASGLGDPTDTQYF
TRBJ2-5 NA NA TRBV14 TGTGCCAGCAGCCCAGGCCGTTACCAAGAGACCCAGTACTTC CASSPGRYQETQYF
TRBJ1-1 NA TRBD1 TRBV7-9 TGTGCCAGCAGCCCTTTCTGGACAGGGGCAGGGAACACTGAAGCTTTCTTT CASSPFWTGAGNTEAFF
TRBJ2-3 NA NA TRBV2 TGTGCCAGCAGTGAAGGAGAGGGATTCCCAGATACGCAGTATTTT CASSEGEGFPDTQYF
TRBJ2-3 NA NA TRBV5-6 TGTGCCAGCAGCTTGGGGGGGGGCACAGATACGCAGTATTTT CASSLGGGTDTQYF
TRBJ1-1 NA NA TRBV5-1 TGCGCCAGCAGGATACAGGGTAGCACTGAAGCTTTCTTT CASRIQGSTEAFF
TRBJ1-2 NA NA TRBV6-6 TGTGCCAGCAGCCCCAGGGATTCTAGGGACTATGGCTACACCTTC CASSPRDSRDYGYTF
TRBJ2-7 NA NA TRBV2 TGTGCCAGCAGTGAGGGCTTGGCCTACGAGCAGTACTTC CASSEGLAYEQYF
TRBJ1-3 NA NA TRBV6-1 TGTGCCAGCACTGAGACACGCGCTGGAAACACCATATATTTT CASTETRAGNTIYF
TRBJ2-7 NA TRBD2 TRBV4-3 TGCGCCAGCAGCCACCGACTAGCGGGACTCTACGAGCAGTACTTC CASSHRLAGLYEQYF
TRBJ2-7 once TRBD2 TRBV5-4 TGTGCCAGCAGCCTCAATAGCGGGAGCTCCTACGAGCAGTACTTC CASSLNSGSSYEQYF
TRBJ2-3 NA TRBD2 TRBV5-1 TGCGCCAGCAGCTGGATCCCCGGGACTAGCGGGAGTGGGGGCACAGATACGCAGTATTTT CASSWIPGTSGSGGTDTQYF
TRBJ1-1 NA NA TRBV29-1 TGCAGCGTTGAAGGGCTCAACACTGAAGCTTTCTTT CSVEGLNTEAFF
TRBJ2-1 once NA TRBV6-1 TGTGCCAGCAATCCGCGGGAAACTGAGCAGTTCTTC CASNPRETEQFF
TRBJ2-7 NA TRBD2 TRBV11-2 TGTGCCAGCAGCTTCGGACTAGCGGGAGGTCGCGAGCAGTACTTC CASSFGLAGGREQYF